This T cell receptor (beta chain) was recovered during a study of human T cells and chemical hapten exposure. About the study: Upper back patch tests used 0.01% DPC, scored after 6 days.

The library attached unique molecular identifiers to individual cDNA molecules. In the authors' workflow: Sample TCR counts, which ranged from about 20,000 to 690,600, had a median of approximately 96,000. TCRdb redid the calling of the RACE reads with MiXCR, one entry per CDR3 protein. TCRdb assigned the V and J calls; the authors' analysis was not used. In the table there are 65,000 to 95,000 distinct CDR3 sequences, about 10% of which are singletons. In its sample, this clonotype was seen many times. Time point noted: patch test 1, 2 weeks after DPC sensitization. Documented treatment: therapeutic diphenylcyclopropenone sensitization with weekly scalp DPC. From whole blood left unfractionated, total RNA was extracted. CDR3 size: 12 residues. Germline V CDR1 and CDR2: MNHEY, SVGEGT. V gave up 6 bases and J gave up 8 bases, with 13 bases separating them.

This chain joins TRBV6-2 or TRBV6-3 and TRBJ1-2; D remains ambiguous. The sequence was collected from a woman in her fifties or sixties with alopecia areata. Some clones in this sample may be carry-over from other donors' samples. The sample was whole blood, taken in connection with sensitization to the hapten diphenylcyclopropenone (DPC). CDR3 region: CASSQWNRGYTF. DNA for the CDR3: TGTGCCAGCAGCCAATGGAACAGAGGCTACACCTTC.